This TCR beta chain was sequenced in a study of cytomegalovirus exposure and HLA in healthy donors. Findings of the study overall: The study dropped some indistinguishable V segments, TRBV6-2 and TRBV6-3 among them.

The PCR employed 60 Vbeta primers together with 13 Jbeta primers. Sequencing was performed with immunoSEQ multiplex PCR; in TCRdb, only in-frame clones are kept and a portion is missing. The listing contains about 60,000 clones. Trimming left V 1 base short and J 1 base short, with 8 bases between. This CDR3 comprises 14 residues. CDR1 and CDR2 from the germline V gene are GTSNPN and SVGIG (reference sequence). As regards this clone: Its antigen is still unknown.

The clonotype was recovered from a woman under 30 in good health and CMV-seronegative. The sequencing sample was made of PBMCs. The V call is TRBV30, the J call TRBJ1-5; tentatively, D is TRBD1 (6 bases). The CDR3 loop reads CAWSGGRSNQPQHF. CDR3 nucleotide sequence: TGTGCCTGGAGTGGGGGGCGCAGCAATCAGCCCCAGCATTTT.